A single sample is the source of the 15 T cell receptor beta chains below, sequenced in a study of T cell changes during pregnancy in multiple sclerosis. Assay: immunoSEQ multiplex PCR; the TCRdb copy retains only in-frame clones and omits some. The sample holds about 60,000 clones, 85% to 95% seen once. This sample comprised CD8+ T cells from peripheral blood mononuclear cells, obtained in the second trimester of pregnancy. These receptors all come from a female donor with multiple sclerosis, enrolled in a pregnancy study.

The J gene is TRBJ1-4, the V gene TRBV11-2; tentative D call: TRBD1 (6 bases). CDR1 SGHAT and CDR2 FQNNGV come from the germline V gene. The CDR3 loop spans 13 amino acids. Trimming stripped 1 base from V and 6 bases from J, with 6 bases between. The CDR3 sequence is CASSLAGDEKLFF. In nucleotides, the CDR3 is TGTGCCAGCAGCTTAGCAGGGGATGAAAAACTGTTTTTT.

A single count supports this clone. The chain combines TRBV5-4 with TRBJ2-2, with D perhaps TRBD1 (5 bases). Germline-derived CDR1 and CDR2 are SGHNT and YYREEE (reference sequence). Trimming took off 3 bases at V and 5 bases at J, with 14 bases between the two ends. CDR3 length: 15 residues. The CDR3, as DNA: TGTGCCAGCAGCTCTACAGGATTGGGGACCGGGGAGCTGTTTTTT. Amino acids: CASSSTGLGTGELFF. Looking up the rest from reference TRBV5-4 and TRBJ2-2 gives the full variable domain: ETGVTQSPTHLIKTRGQQVTLRCSSQSGHNTVSWYQQALGQGPQFIFQYYREEENGRGNFPPRFSGLQFPNYSSELNVNALELDDSALYLCASSSTGLGTGELFFGEGSRLTVL.

CDR3 residues: CASSPNRDRVHSYEQYF. In nucleotides, the CDR3 is TGTGCCAGCAGTCCTAATAGGGACAGGGTACATTCCTACGAGCAGTACTTC. J is TRBJ2-7 and V is TRBV7-9; 9 bases align to TRBD1. Germline V lookup: CDR1 SEHNR, CDR2 FQNEAQ (reference sequence). The CDR3 covers 17 residues. The V gene end was trimmed by 6 bases and the J gene end by 1 base; junction bases not matched to a gene: 13.

The table lists this clone with a count of one. The chain is built from TRBV9 and TRBJ1-1, with D possibly being TRBD1 (5 bases). V was shortened by 3 bases and J by 6 bases, with 18 bases between the two germline ends. Germline V gene sequence: CDR1 SGDLS, CDR2 YYNGEE. There are 15 residues in the CDR3. CDR3 amino acids: CASSGLVGGAAEAFF. The CDR3 DNA reads as TGTGCCAGCAGCGGATTGGTGGGGGGAGCGGCTGAAGCTTTCTTT. The full variable domain, completed using reference TRBV9 and TRBJ1-1, is DSGVTQTPKHLITATGQRVTLRCSPRSGDLSVYWYQQSLDQGLQFLIQYYNGEERAKGNILERFSAQQFPDLHSELNLSSLELGDSALYFCASSGLVGGAAEAFFGQGTRLTVV.

The chain uses TRBV29-1 and TRBJ2-7; 7 bases map to TRBD2. CDR3 length: 13 residues. V was pared by 4 bases and J by 4 bases, with 7 bases of the junction left unmatched. CDR1 is SQVTM and CDR2 is ANQGSEA in the germline V gene. CDR3 in DNA: TGCAGCGTTGCGATAGCGGGTGTATACGAGCAGTACTTC. Encoded protein: CSVAIAGVYEQYF.

The genes are TRBV27 and TRBJ2-7; D perhaps matches TRBD1 (5 bases). The CDR3 spans 16 residues. The ends were cut back, 4 bases at V and 2 bases at J, with 18 bases in the middle. Germline V CDR1 and CDR2: MNHEY, SMNVEV (reference sequence). As DNA, the CDR3 is TGTGCCAGCAGTTACAAGGGGCCCTTTCCGCCCTACGAGCAGTACTTC. Protein product: CASSYKGPFPPYEQYF.

The chain recombines TRBV2 with TRBJ2-7; possibly TRBD1 for D (5 bases). V lost 7 bases, J lost 7 bases, and 14 bases lay in between. The germline V gene encodes CDR1 SNHLY and CDR2 FYNNEI. This CDR3 spans 12 amino acids. This CDR3 reads CASKAGLLEQYF. CDR3 nucleotides: TGTGCCAGCAAAGCAGGGCTCCTGGAGCAGTACTTC.

V and J are TRBV10-3 and TRBJ2-7, with D maybe TRBD2 (5 bases). Trimming removed 2 bases at V and 1 base at J, with 9 bases between. Per the germline V gene, CDR1 is ENHRY and CDR2 is SYGVKD. This CDR3 comprises 14 residues. CDR3 amino acids: CAISETSGSYEQYF. The CDR3 DNA reads TGTGCCATCAGTGAGACCTCGGGGTCCTACGAGCAGTACTTC.

This clone has a handful of counts. The V and J genes are TRBV4-1 and TRBJ1-1, with D possibly TRBD1 on 5 matching bases. The CDR3 runs to 15 residues. Deletions cut 2 bases from V and 3 bases from J, with 13 bases between. Germline CDR1 and CDR2: MGHRA and YSYEKL. In DNA, the CDR3 is TGCGCCAGCAGCCAACATAGCCAGGGCTACACTGAAGCTTTCTTT. Protein sequence: CASSQHSQGYTEAFF.

This chain links TRBV5-5 with TRBJ1-5; D ambiguous. Deletions cut 0 bases from V and 0 bases from J, with 7 bases between. Per the germline V gene, CDR1 is SGHKS and CDR2 is YYEKEE (reference sequence). The CDR3 is made up of 15 amino acids. This CDR3 reads CASSLGENSNQPQHF. The CDR3 DNA reads TGTGCCAGCAGCTTGGGAGAAAATAGCAATCAGCCCCAGCATTTT.

This sequence joins TRBV4-1 and TRBJ1-4; no clear D gene. CDR3 length: 14 residues. V lost 0 bases to trimming and J lost 5 bases, with 7 bases between them. Per germline, CDR1 MGHRA and CDR2 YSYEKL. In DNA form, the CDR3 reads TGCGCCAGCAGCCAAGACAGCGCGAATGAAAAACTGTTTTTT. Translated, it gives CASSQDSANEKLFF.

DNA for the CDR3: TGTGCCAGCAGTGTTAGCGGGAGATGGGATACGCAGTATTTT. Amino acids: CASSVSGRWDTQYF. The chain carries TRBV27 and TRBJ2-3, with 9 bases matching TRBD2. V shed 5 bases and J 6 bases; nucleotides not matched to a gene: 6. The germline V gene encodes CDR1 MNHEY and CDR2 SMNVEV (reference sequence). The CDR3 length is 14 residues.

The chain has TRBV27 and TRBJ1-2; 7 nucleotides agree with TRBD1. Trimming took 5 bases from V and 4 from J; bases not matched to a gene: 10. The CDR3 loop spans 15 amino acids. Germline CDR1 and CDR2: MNHEY and SMNVEV (reference sequence). CDR3 sequence: CASSPPWGQSYGYTF. CDR3 nucleotides: TGTGCCAGCAGTCCTCCCTGGGGACAGTCCTATGGCTACACCTTC.

The gene calls are TRBV18 and TRBJ2-1; TRBD2 might be the D (7 bases). Germline V gene sequence: CDR1 KGHSH, CDR2 LQKENI. Trimming took 2 bases from V and 10 from J, leaving 15 bases between them. The length of the CDR3 is 14 residues. The CDR3 is CASSPVAGAREQFF. The CDR3 coding sequence is TGTGCCAGCTCACCAGTCGCGGGGGCTCGGGAGCAGTTCTTC.

The V gene is TRBV27, the J gene TRBJ2-3; D possibly corresponds to TRBD1 (7 bases). Germline CDR1 reads MNHEY; CDR2 reads SMNVEV (reference sequence). The CDR3 extends over 16 amino acids. V was pared by 6 bases and J by 0 bases, with 16 bases between. This CDR3 is CASSRQGSGSTDTQYF. CDR3 nucleotide sequence: TGTGCCAGCAGCAGACAGGGAAGCGGGAGCACAGATACGCAGTATTTT.